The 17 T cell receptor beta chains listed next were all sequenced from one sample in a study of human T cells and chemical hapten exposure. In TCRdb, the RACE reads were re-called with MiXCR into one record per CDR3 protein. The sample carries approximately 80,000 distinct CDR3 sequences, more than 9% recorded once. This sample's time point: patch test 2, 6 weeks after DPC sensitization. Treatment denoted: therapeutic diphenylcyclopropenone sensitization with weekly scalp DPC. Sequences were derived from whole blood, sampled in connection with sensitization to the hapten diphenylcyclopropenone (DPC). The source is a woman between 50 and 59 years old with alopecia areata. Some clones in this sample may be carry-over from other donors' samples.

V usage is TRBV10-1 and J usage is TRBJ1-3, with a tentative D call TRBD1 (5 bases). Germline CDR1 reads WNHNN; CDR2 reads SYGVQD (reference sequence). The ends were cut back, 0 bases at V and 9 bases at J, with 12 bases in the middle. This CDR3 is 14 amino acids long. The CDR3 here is CASSESTASSTIYF. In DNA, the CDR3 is TGCGCCAGCAGTGAGTCGACAGCTTCCAGCACCATATATTTT.

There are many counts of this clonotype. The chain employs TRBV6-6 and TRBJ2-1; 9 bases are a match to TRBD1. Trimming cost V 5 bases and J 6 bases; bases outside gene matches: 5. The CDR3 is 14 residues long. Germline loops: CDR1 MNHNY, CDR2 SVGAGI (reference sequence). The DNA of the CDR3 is TGTGCCAGCAGTGACAGGGGGTATACCAATGAGCAGTTCTTC. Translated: CASSDRGYTNEQFF.

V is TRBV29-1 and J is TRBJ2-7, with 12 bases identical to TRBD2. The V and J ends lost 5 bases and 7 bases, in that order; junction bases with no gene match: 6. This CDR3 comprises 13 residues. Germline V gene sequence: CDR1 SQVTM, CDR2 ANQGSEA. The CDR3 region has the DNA TGCAGCGTTTCGACTAGCGGGAGTCGTGAGCAGTACTTC. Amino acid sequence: CSVSTSGSREQYF.

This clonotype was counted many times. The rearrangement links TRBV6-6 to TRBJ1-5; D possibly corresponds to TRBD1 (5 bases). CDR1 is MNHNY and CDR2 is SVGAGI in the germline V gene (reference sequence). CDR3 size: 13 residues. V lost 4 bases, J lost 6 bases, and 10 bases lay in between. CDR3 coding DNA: TGTGCCAGCAGTTCACAGGCTGGTCAGCCCCAGCATTTT. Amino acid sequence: CASSSQAGQPQHF.

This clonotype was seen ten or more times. CDR3: CASSYSGRISTDTQYF. The CDR3 DNA reads as TGTGCCAGCAGTTACTCTGGCAGAATCTCCACAGATACGCAGTATTTT. V and J are TRBV6-5 and TRBJ2-3, with D hard to call. Per the germline V gene, CDR1 is MNHEY and CDR2 is SVGAGI. Trimming stripped 0 bases from V and 2 bases from J, with 12 bases between. The CDR3 covers 16 residues.

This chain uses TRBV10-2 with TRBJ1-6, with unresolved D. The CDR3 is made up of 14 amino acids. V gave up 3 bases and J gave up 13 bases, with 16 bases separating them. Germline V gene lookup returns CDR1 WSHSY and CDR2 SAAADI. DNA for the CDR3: TGCGCCAGCAGTGATCGGGCCTCCGTCGGTCCCCTCCACTTT. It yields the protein CASSDRASVGPLHF.

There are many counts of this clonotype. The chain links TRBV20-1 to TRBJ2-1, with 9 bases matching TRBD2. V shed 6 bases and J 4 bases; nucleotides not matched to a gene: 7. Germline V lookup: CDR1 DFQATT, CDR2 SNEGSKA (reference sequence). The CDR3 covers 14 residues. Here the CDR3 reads CSALVAGVYNEQFF. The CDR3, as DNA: TGCAGTGCCCTCGTAGCGGGAGTGTACAATGAGCAGTTCTTC.

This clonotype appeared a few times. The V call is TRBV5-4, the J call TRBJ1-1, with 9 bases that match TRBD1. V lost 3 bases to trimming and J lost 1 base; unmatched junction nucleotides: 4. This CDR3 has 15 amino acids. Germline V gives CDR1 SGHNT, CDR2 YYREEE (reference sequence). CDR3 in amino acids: CASSSGQGKNTEAFF. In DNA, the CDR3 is TGTGCCAGCAGCTCCGGACAGGGGAAGAACACTGAAGCTTTCTTT. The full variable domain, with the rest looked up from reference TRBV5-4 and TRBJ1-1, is ETGVTQSPTHLIKTRGQQVTLRCSSQSGHNTVSWYQQALGQGPQFIFQYYREEENGRGNFPPRFSGLQFPNYSSELNVNALELDDSALYLCASSSGQGKNTEAFFGQGTRLTVV.

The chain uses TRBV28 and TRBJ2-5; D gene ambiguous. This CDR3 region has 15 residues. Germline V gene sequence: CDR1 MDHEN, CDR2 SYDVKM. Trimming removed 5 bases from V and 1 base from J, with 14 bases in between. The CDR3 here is CASSQPPMSQETQYF. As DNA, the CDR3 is TGTGCCAGCAGTCAACCTCCAATGAGCCAAGAGACCCAGTACTTC.

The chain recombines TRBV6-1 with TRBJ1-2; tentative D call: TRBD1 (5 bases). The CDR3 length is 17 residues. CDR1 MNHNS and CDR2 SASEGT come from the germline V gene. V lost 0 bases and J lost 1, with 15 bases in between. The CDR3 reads CASSEALPGGINYGYTF. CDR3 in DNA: TGTGCCAGCAGTGAAGCGCTTCCCGGGGGAATTAACTATGGCTACACCTTC.

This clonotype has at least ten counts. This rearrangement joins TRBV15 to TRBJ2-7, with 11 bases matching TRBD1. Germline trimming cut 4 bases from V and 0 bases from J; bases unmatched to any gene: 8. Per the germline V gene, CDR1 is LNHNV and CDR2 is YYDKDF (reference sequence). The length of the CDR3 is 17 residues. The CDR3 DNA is TGTGCCACCAGCAAGGACAGGGGGCCATTCTACTCCTACGAGCAGTACTTC. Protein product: CATSKDRGPFYSYEQYF.

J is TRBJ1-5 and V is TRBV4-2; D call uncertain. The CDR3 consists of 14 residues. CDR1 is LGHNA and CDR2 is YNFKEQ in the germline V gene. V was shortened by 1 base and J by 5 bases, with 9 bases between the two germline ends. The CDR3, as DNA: TGTGCCAGCAGCCAAGGGTTTTTTGATCAGCCCCAGCATTTT. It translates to CASSQGFFDQPQHF.

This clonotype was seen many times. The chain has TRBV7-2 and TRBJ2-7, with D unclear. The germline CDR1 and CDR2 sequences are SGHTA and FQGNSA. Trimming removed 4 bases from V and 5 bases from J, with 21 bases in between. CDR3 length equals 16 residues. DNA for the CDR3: TGTGCCAGCAGCTCCCTCCTATTGGTATCGGGCAACGAGCAGTACTTC. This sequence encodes CASSSLLLVSGNEQYF.

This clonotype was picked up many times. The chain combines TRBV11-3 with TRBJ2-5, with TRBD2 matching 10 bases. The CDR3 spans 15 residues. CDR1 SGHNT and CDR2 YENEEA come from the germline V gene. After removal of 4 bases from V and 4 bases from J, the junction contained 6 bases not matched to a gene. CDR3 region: CASSSGTSVIETQYF. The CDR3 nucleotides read TGTGCCAGCAGCTCCGGGACTAGCGTTATAGAGACCCAGTACTTC.

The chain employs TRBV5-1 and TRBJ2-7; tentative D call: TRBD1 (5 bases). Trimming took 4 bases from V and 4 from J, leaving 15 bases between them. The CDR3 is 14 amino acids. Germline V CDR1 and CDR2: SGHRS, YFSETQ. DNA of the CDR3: TGCGCCAGCAGCACCTCAGGGTCTCTTTACGAGCAGTACTTC. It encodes CASSTSGSLYEQYF.

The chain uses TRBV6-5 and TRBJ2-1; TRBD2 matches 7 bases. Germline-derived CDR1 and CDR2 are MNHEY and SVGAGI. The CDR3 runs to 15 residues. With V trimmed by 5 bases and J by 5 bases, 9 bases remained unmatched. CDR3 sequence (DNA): TGTGCCAGCAGTCCCGGGACTACCGGAAACAATGAGCAGTTCTTC. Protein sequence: CASSPGTTGNNEQFF.

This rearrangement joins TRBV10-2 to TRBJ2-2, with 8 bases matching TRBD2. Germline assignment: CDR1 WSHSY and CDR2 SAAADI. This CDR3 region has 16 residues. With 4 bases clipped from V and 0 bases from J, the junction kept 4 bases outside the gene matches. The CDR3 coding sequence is TGCGCCAGCAGTGGGGGAGCGGGAGCGAACACCGGGGAGCTGTTTTTT. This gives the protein CASSGGAGANTGELFF.